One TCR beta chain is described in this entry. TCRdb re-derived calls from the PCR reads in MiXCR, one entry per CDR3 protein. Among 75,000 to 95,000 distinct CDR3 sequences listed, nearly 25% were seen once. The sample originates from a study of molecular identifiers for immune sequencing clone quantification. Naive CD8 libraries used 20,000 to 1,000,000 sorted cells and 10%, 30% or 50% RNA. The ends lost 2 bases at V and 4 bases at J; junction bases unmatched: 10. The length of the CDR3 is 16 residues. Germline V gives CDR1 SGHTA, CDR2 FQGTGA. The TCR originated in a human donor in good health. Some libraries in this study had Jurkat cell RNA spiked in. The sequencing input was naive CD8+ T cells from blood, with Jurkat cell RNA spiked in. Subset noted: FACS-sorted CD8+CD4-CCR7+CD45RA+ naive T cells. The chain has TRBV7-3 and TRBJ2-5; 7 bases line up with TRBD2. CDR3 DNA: TGTGCCAGCAGCTTATTGGCGGGAGCTCCGGCAGAGACCCAGTACTTC. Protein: CASSLLAGAPAETQYF.